What follows are 4 T cell receptor beta chains derived from one specimen sequenced in a study of T cell repertoires in cytomegalovirus infection (dated by TCRdb to the late 2010s). The treatment or condition label, read with the paper, signifies: in vitro stimulation with specific CMV peptide epitopes to enrich CMV-specific T cells. These receptors have no known antigen. For sequencing, an Illumina HiSeq 1500 was employed. TCRdb trimmed public reads at Q25 via fastp, called clones via MiXCR and kept in-frame beta chains. One record per CDR3 amino acid sequence lists the most common genes and DNA. This sample has about 310,000 distinct CDR3 sequences in its table, and approximately 25% of those were observed once. The leading ten clones occupy more than 10% of the sample. The input for sequencing was cultured PBMCs, taken from culture after CMV antigen stimulation. These receptors were collected from a human donor in good health (CMV status not recorded). Some clones in this sample may be carry-over from other donors' samples.

The chain is built from TRBV4-2 and TRBJ2-7; D remains ambiguous. Trimming removed 0 bases at V and 1 base at J, with 10 bases between. This CDR3 has 15 residues. Germline V gives CDR1 LGHNA, CDR2 YNFKEQ. In nucleotides, the CDR3 is TGTGCCAGCAGCCAAGAATGGACCAAGTCCTACGAGCAGTACTTC. It encodes CASSQEWTKSYEQYF.

Here the CDR3 DNA reads TGCAGCGTTCAAAAGACCCAGTACTTC. Protein: CSVQKTQYF. The rearrangement links TRBV29-1 to TRBJ2-5; no clear D gene. Germline V gene data show CDR1 as SQVTM and CDR2 as ANQGSEA. V gave up 5 bases and J gave up 6 bases, with 4 bases separating them. The CDR3 totals 9 residues.

This clonotype came up many times. The chain uses TRBV7-8 and TRBJ2-1; 10 bases fit TRBD1. V gave up 2 bases and J gave up 4 bases; unmatched junction bases: 11. Germline-derived CDR1 and CDR2 are SGHVS and FQNEAQ. The CDR3 covers 18 residues. The CDR3 reads CASSLLFGDRGRYNEQFF. CDR3 bases: TGTGCCAGCAGCTTACTATTCGGAGACAGGGGGCGTTACAATGAGCAGTTCTTC.

The table lists this clonotype with a few counts. The chain is built from TRBV5-1 and TRBJ2-3; the match to TRBD2 covers 10 bases. Germline CDR1 reads SGHRS; CDR2 reads YFSETQ. This CDR3 has 15 residues. With 4 bases clipped from V and 1 base from J, the junction kept 3 bases outside the gene matches. CDR3 DNA sequence: TGCGCCAGCAGCGCCGGGACTAGCGGCACAGATACGCAGTATTTT. Amino acid sequence: CASSAGTSGTDTQYF.